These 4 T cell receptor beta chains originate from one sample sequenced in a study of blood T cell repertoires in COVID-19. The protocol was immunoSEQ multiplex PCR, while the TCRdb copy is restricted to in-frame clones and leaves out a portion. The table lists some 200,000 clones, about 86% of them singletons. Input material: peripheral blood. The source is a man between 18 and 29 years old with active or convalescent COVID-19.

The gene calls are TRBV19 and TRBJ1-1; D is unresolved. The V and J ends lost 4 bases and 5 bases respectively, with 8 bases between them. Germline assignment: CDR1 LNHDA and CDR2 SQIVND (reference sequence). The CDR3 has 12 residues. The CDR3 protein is CASSTLRTEAFF. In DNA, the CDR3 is TGTGCCAGTAGTACACTAAGGACTGAAGCTTTCTTT.

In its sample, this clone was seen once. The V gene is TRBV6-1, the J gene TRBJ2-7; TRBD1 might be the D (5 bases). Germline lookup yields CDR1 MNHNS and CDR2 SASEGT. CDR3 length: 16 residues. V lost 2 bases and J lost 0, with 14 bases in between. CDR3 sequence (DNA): TGTGCCAGCAGTGAACGTGGAAGGACATACTCCTACGAGCAGTACTTC. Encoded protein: CASSERGRTYSYEQYF.

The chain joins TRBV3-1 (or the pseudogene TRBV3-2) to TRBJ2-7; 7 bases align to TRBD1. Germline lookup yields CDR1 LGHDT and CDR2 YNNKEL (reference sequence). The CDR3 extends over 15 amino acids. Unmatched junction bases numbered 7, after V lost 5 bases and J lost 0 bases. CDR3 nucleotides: TGTGCCAGCAGCACCAGACAGGGAAGCTCCTACGAGCAGTACTTC. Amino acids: CASSTRQGSSYEQYF.

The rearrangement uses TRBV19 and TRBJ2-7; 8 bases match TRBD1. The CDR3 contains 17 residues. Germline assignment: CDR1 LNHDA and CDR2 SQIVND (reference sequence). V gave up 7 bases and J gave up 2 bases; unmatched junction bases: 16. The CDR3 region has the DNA TGTGCCAGTACCAGATCAGGGGCAGGGGGCGAAGCCTACGAGCAGTACTTC. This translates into CASTRSGAGGEAYEQYF.